The next 5 T cell receptor beta chains were all read from a single sample in a study of cytomegalovirus exposure and HLA in healthy donors. Sequencing used immunoSEQ multiplex PCR; TCRdb keeps in-frame clones, though not all of them. The sample records 40,000 to 55,000 clones, roughly 93% being singletons. Sequencing used PBMCs. The receptors were gathered from a woman younger than 35 in good health and CMV-seronegative.

The rearrangement links TRBV28 to TRBJ1-1; no clear D. V lost 5 bases to trimming and J lost 4 bases, with 5 bases between them. This CDR3 contains 11 residues. Per germline, CDR1 MDHEN and CDR2 SYDVKM. In DNA form, the CDR3 reads TGTGCCAGCAGTGGCAGCACTGAAGCTTTCTTT. It encodes CASSGSTEAFF.

J is TRBJ2-2 and V is TRBV6-1; D unresolved. V was cut by 10 bases and J by 3 bases, with 6 bases left in between. From germline, CDR1 is MNHNS and CDR2 SASEGT. The CDR3 is 11 amino acids. The chain's CDR3 is CAIYDTGELFF. DNA of the CDR3: TGTGCCATCTATGACACCGGGGAGCTGTTTTTT.

V usage is TRBV7-6 and J usage is TRBJ2-1, with 9 bases that match TRBD2. The V segment lost 1 base and the J segment 0 bases; nucleotides outside the gene matches: 16. The CDR3 runs to 21 residues. Looked up from germline, CDR1 is SGHVS and CDR2 is FNYEAQ. The CDR3 sequence: CASSLEVGELAGVNSYNEQFF. In DNA, the CDR3 is TGTGCCAGCAGCTTAGAGGTCGGGGAATTAGCGGGAGTAAACTCCTACAATGAGCAGTTCTTC.

V gene TRBV14 combines with J gene TRBJ1-1; D is possibly TRBD1 (5 bases). This CDR3 region has 13 residues. The V gene's germline CDR1 is SGHDN and CDR2 FVKESK. V dropped 0 bases and J dropped 6 bases, with 8 bases sitting between them. The CDR3 loop reads CASSQDWGAEAFF. The CDR3, as DNA: TGTGCCAGCAGCCAAGATTGGGGGGCTGAAGCTTTCTTT.

The chain has TRBV7-2 and TRBJ2-7; D unresolved. CDR3 length equals 16 residues. Germline CDR1 and CDR2: SGHTA and FQGNSA. V lost 6 bases to trimming and J lost 6 bases, with 24 bases between them. This chain's CDR3 is CASSPQTGSNSGEQYF. The CDR3 DNA follows: TGTGCCAGCAGTCCCCAAACGGGTTCGAACTCGGGCGAGCAGTACTTC.